Presented here are 10 T cell receptor beta chains from one specimen sequenced in a study of blood T cell repertoires in COVID-19. Data came from immunoSEQ multiplex PCR; TCRdb stores just in-frame clones and leaves some out. The sample includes a few hundred thousand clones, approximately 90% of them seen just once. The sample consisted of peripheral blood. The source of these receptors is a woman between 45 and 65 years old with COVID-19, enrolled during active disease.

This chain joins TRBV7-2 and TRBJ2-3, with TRBD2 identical over 9 bases. V lost 6 bases, J lost 4 bases, and 8 bases stayed unmatched. Germline assignment: CDR1 SGHTA and CDR2 FQGNSA. This CDR3 region has 15 residues. The CDR3, as DNA: TGTGCCAGCAGTTCTAGCGGGACATCCTCAGATACGCAGTATTTT. Translating it yields CASSSSGTSSDTQYF.

The J gene is TRBJ1-3, the V gene TRBV27; 7 bases are a match to TRBD1. CDR3 length: 14 amino acids. Germline V CDR1 and CDR2: MNHEY, SMNVEV (reference sequence). V was pared by 2 bases and J by 6 bases, with 4 bases of the junction left unmatched. CDR3 sequence: CASSLQGGSNTIYF. The CDR3 nucleotides are TGTGCCAGCAGTTTACAGGGGGGCTCAAACACCATATATTTT.

The rearrangement uses TRBV11-2 and TRBJ1-4; a weak D match, TRBD1 (6 bases). The V gene lost 6 bases and the J gene lost 15 bases, with 17 bases spanning the gap. Germline lookup yields CDR1 SGHAT and CDR2 FQNNGV. The CDR3 runs to 12 residues. CDR3 bases: TGTGCCAGCAGTTCGACAGGCCTGCCGGTGTTTTTT. Translation: CASSSTGLPVFF. The variable domain in full, completed from reference TRBV11-2 and TRBJ1-4, reads EAGVAQSPRYKIIEKRQSVAFWCNPISGHATLYWYQQILGQGPKLLIQFQNNGVVDDSQLPKDRFSAERLKGVDSTLKIQPAKLEDSAVYLCASSSTGLPVFFGSGTQLSVL.

The CDR3 sequence is CASSRGWDTSYEQYF. The CDR3 region has the DNA TGTGCCAGCAGCCGGGGATGGGACACATCCTACGAGCAGTACTTC. The J gene is TRBJ2-7, the V gene TRBV6-5; possible D gene TRBD1, 6 bases. The CDR3 is made up of 15 amino acids. The germline V gene encodes CDR1 MNHEY and CDR2 SVGAGI. V lost 6 bases, J lost 1 base, and 16 bases lay in between.

This clone came up once. Other DNA sequences in this specimen translate into the identical CDR3. The chain links TRBV3-1 (or the pseudogene TRBV3-2) to TRBJ2-1, with 8 nucleotides matching TRBD2. The trim removed 6 bases at V and 2 bases at J, leaving 6 bases unmatched. The CDR3 runs to 15 residues. CDR1 LGHDT and CDR2 YNNKEL come from the germline V gene (reference sequence). The CDR3 here is CASRPSGRTYNEQFF. For the CDR3, the DNA is TGTGCCAGCAGACCCAGCGGGAGAACCTACAATGAGCAGTTCTTC.

Written as DNA, the CDR3 is TGTGCCACCAGTGTGAGCCGGGACAGGGCGAACACCGGGGAGCTGTTTTTT. Its translation: CATSVSRDRANTGELFF. The V and J genes are TRBV24-1 and TRBJ2-2, with TRBD1 matching 9 bases. CDR3 length: 17 amino acids. V dropped 5 bases and J dropped 0; count of bases not matched to a gene: 6. Germline V lookup: CDR1 KGHDR, CDR2 SFDVKD.

The gene calls are TRBV18 and TRBJ2-3; D gene unclear. V was clipped by 2 bases and J by 3 bases, with 6 bases between them. CDR1 and CDR2 from the germline V gene are KGHSH and LQKENI. The CDR3 is 13 amino acids. CDR3 coding DNA: TGTGCCAGCTCACCAAGTCGGACAGATACGCAGTATTTT. It yields the protein CASSPSRTDTQYF.

This clone was counted only a few times. The chain combines TRBV6-6 with TRBJ1-5, with 10 bases lining up with TRBD1. Germline CDR1 MNHNY, CDR2 SVGAGI (reference sequence). The CDR3 runs to 16 residues. V dropped 5 bases and J dropped 3; count of bases not matched to a gene: 7. The CDR3 reads CASSRQGAWDNQPQHF. The CDR3 DNA reads as TGTGCCAGCAGTCGACAGGGGGCATGGGACAATCAGCCCCAGCATTTT.

The rearrangement links TRBV21-1 to TRBJ2-7; the table names TRBD1, a call not compared with the DNA. TRBV21-1 has pseudogene status. The CDR3 covers 18 residues. The CDR3 DNA reads as TGTGCCAGCAGCAAATGTGTGGAATCCGGGACAGGGATTTACGAGCAGTACTTC. Its translation is CASSKCVESGTGIYEQYF.

The genes are TRBV30 and TRBJ1-2; D might be TRBD1 (6 bases). The length of the CDR3 is 13 residues. V shed 5 bases and J shed 3 bases, with 13 bases lying between them. Germline CDR1 is GTSNPN and CDR2 is SVGIG (reference sequence). CDR3 bases: TGTGCCTGGCAGGGGACGCAATACTATGGCTACACCTTC. It codes for CAWQGTQYYGYTF.